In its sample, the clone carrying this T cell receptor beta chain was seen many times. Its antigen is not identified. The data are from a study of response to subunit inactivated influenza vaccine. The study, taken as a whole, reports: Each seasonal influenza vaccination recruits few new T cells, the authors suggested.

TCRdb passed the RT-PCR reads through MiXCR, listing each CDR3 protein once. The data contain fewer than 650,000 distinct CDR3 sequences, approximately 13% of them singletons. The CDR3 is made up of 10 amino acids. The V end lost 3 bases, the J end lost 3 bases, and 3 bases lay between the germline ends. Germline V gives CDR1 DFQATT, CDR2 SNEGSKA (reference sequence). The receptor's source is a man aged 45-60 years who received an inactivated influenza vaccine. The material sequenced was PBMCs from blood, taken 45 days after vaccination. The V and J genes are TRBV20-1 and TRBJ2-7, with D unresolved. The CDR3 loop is CSASRYEQYF. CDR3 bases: TGCAGTGCTAGTCGCTACGAGCAGTACTTC.